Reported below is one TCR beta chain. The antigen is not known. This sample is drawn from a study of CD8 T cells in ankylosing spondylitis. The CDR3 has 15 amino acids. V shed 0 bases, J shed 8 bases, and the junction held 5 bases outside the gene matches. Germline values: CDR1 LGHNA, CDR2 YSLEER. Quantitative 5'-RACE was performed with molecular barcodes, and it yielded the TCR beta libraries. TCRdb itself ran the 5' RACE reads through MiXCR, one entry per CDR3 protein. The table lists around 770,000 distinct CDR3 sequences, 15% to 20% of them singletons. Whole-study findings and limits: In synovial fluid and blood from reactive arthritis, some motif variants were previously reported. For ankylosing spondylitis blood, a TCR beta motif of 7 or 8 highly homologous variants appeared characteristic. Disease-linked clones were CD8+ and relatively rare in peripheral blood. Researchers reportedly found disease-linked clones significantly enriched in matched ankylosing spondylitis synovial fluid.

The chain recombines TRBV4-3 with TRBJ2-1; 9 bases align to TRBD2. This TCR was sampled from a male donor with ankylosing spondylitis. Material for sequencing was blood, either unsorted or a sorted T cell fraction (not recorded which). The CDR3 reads CASSQDRLAEDEQFF. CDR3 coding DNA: TGCGCCAGCAGCCAAGATAGACTAGCGGAGGATGAGCAGTTCTTC.